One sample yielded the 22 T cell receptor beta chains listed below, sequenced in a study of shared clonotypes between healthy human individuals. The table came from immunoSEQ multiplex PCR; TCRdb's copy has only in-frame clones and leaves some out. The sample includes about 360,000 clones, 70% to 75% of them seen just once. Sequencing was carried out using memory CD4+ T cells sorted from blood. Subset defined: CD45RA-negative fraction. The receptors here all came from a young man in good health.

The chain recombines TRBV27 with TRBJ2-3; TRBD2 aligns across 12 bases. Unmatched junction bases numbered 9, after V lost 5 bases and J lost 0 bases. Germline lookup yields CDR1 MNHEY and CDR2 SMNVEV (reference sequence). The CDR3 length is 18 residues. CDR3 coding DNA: TGTGCCAGCAGTCCGGGGACTAGCGGGCGATGGAGCACAGATACGCAGTATTTT. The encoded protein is CASSPGTSGRWSTDTQYF.

DNA for the CDR3: TGTGCCAGCAGACGTAGCGGCTCCAACACCGGGGAGCTGTTTTTT. It encodes CASRRSGSNTGELFF. The rearrangement uses TRBV5-4 and TRBJ2-2, with a weak D call TRBD2 (6 bases). Germline V CDR1 and CDR2: SGHNT, YYREEE (reference sequence). This CDR3 region has 15 residues. V was shortened by 5 bases and J by 2 bases, with 13 bases between the two germline ends.

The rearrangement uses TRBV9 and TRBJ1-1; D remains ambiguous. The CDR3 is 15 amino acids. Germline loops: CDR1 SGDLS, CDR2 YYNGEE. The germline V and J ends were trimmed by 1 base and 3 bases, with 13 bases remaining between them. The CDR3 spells CASSVRGRGDTEAFF. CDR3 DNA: TGTGCCAGCAGCGTACGTGGGCGCGGAGACACTGAAGCTTTCTTT.

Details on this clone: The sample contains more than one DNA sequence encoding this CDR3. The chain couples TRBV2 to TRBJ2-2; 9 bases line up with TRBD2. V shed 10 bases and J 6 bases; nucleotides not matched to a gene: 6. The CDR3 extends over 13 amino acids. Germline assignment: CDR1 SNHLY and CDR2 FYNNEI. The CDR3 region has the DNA TGTGCCACGGGACTAGCTGTGGCCGGGGAGCTGTTTTTT. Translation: CATGLAVAGELFF.

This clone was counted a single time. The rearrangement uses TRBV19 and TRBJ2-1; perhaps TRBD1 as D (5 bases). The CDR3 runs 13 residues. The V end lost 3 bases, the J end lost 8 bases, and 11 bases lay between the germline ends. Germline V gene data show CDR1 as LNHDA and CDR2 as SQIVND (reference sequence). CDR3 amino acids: CASSMSRVYEQFF. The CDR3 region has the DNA TGTGCCAGTAGTATGTCCAGGGTCTATGAGCAGTTCTTC.

CDR3 sequence (DNA): TGTGCCAGCTCACCAGGACAGGGGGTTGGTGAGACCCAGTACTTC. It yields the protein CASSPGQGVGETQYF. The V and J genes are TRBV18 and TRBJ2-5, with TRBD1 matching over 10 bases. V dropped 2 bases and J dropped 5; count of bases not matched to a gene: 5. Per the germline V gene, CDR1 is KGHSH and CDR2 is LQKENI. This CDR3 is built from 15 residues.

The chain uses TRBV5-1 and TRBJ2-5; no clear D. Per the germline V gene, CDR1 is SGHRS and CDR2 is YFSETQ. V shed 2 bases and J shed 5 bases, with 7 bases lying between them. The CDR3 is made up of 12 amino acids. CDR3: CASSFLRETQYF. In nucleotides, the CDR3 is TGCGCCAGCAGCTTCCTCCGTGAGACCCAGTACTTC.

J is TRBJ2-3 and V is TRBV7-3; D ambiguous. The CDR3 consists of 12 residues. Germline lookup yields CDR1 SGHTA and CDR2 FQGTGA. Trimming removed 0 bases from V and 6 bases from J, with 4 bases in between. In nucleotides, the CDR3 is TGTGCCAGCAGCTTAACTGACGATACGCAGTATTTT. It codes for CASSLTDDTQYF.

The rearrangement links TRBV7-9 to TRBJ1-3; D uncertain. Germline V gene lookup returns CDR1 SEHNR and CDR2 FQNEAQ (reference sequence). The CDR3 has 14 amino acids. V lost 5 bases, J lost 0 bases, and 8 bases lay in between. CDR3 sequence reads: CASSPGFSGNTIYF. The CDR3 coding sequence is TGTGCCAGCAGCCCTGGATTCTCTGGAAACACCATATATTTT.

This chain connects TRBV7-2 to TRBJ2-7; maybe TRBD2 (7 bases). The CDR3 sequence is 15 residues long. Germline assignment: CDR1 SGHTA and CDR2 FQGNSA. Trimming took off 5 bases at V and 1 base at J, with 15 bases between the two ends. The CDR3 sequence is CASSAEGGDSYEQYF. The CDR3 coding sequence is TGTGCCAGCAGCGCCGAAGGGGGGGATTCCTACGAGCAGTACTTC.

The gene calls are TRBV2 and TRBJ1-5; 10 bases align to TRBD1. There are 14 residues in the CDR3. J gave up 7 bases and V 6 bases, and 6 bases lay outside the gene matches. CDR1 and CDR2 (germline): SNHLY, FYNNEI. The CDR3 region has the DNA TGTGCCAGCAGCCAGGGGACAGGGGAACAGCCCCAGCATTTT. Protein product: CASSQGTGEQPQHF.

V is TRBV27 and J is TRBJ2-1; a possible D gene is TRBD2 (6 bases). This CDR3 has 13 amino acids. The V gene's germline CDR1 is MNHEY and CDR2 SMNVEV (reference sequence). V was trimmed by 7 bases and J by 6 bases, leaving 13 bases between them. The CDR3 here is CASNTRGTNEQFF. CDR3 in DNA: TGTGCCAGCAACACACGGGGGACCAATGAGCAGTTCTTC.

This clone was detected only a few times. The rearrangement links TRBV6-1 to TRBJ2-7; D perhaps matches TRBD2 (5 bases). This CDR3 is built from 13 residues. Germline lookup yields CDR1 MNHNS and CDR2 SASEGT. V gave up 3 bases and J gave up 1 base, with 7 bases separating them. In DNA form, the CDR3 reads TGTGCCAGCAGTGATCGGGGATCCTACGAGCAGTACTTC. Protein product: CASSDRGSYEQYF.

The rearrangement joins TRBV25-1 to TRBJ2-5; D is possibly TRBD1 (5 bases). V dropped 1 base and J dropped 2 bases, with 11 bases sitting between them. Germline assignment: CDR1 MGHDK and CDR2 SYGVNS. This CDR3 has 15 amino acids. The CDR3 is CASSESQEMQETQYF. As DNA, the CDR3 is TGTGCCAGCAGTGAATCACAGGAGATGCAAGAGACCCAGTACTTC.

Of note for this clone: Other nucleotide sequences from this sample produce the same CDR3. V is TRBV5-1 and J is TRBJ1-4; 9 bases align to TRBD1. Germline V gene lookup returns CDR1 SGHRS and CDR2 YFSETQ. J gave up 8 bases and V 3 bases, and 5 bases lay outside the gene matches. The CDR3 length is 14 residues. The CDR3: CASSSGTGTEKLFF. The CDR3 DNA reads TGCGCCAGCAGCTCCGGGACAGGGACGGAAAAACTGTTTTTT.

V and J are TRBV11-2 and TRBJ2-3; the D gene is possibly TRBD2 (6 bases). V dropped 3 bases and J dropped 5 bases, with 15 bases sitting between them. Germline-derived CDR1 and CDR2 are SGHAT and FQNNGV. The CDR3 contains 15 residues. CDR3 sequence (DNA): TGTGCCAGCAGCTTTAGCGGATCTGAGCAAGATACGCAGTATTTT. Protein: CASSFSGSEQDTQYF.

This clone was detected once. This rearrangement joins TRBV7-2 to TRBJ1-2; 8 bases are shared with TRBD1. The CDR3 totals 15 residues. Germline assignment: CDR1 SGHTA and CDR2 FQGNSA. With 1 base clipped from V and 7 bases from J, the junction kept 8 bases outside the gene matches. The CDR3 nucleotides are TGTGCCAGCAGCTTAGGTCGACAGGGGAGCGGTGGCTACACCTTC. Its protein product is CASSLGRQGSGGYTF.

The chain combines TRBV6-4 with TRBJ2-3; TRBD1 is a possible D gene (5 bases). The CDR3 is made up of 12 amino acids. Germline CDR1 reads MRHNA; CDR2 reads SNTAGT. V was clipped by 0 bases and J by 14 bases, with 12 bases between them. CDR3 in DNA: TGTGCCAGCAGTGACTCCCTAGGACAAACGTATTTT. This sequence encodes CASSDSLGQTYF.

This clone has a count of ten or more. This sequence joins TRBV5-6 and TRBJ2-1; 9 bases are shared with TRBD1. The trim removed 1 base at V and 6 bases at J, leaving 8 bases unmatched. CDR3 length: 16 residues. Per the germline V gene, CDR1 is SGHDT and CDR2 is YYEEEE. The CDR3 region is CASSLNRGLAGNEQFF. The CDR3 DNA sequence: TGTGCCAGCAGCTTGAACAGGGGGCTAGCTGGCAATGAGCAGTTCTTC.

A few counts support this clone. The CDR3 DNA reads as TGTGCCAGCAGCTTAGCTCCCGGACTAGCGGGAGGTCAAGCCAAAAACATTCAGTACTTC. Translated: CASSLAPGLAGGQAKNIQYF. This rearrangement joins TRBV7-2 to TRBJ2-4; 14 bases are shared with TRBD2. The CDR3 is 20 residues long. CDR1 and CDR2 (germline): SGHTA, FQGNSA. V shed 0 bases and J 0 bases; nucleotides not matched to a gene: 7.

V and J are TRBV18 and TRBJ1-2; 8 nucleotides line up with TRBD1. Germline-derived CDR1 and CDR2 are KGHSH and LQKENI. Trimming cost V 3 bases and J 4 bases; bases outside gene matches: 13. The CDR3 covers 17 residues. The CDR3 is CASSPFPGQTGAYGYTF. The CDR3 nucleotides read TGTGCCAGCTCACCTTTTCCTGGACAGACAGGGGCCTATGGCTACACCTTC.

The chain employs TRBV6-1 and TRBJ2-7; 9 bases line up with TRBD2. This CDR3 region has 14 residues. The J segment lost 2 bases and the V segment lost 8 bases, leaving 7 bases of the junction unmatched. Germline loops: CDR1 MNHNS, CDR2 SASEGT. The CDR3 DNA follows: TGTGCCAGCCGGCTTAGCGGGAGTCCCTACGAGCAGTACTTC. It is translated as CASRLSGSPYEQYF.